This T cell receptor beta chain was sequenced in a study of blood T cells in healthy people across ages. Primed by a sample-barcoded 5' primer and a J-beta primer mix, a second PCR proceeded for about 6 to 11 cycles. Per sample, CDR3-containing paired-end reads numbered at least 2.5 million. TCRdb analysed the 5' RACE reads with MiXCR anew, one entry per CDR3 protein. The data hold around 1.7 million distinct CDR3 sequences, with over 25% observed a single time. The sequence was obtained from a woman aged 25 to 45 in good health. What was sequenced was blood.

The CDR3, as DNA: TGCAGTGCTAGAGACGCAACACTAGCGGCCAACAATGAGCAGTTCTTC. Its protein product is CSARDATLAANNEQFF. V is TRBV20-1 and J is TRBJ2-1, with 8 bases identical to TRBD2. This CDR3 is built from 16 residues. Trimming took 0 bases from V and 5 from J; bases not matched to a gene: 9. The germline gives CDR1 DFQATT, CDR2 SNEGSKA (reference sequence).